The 9 T cell receptor beta chains given below trace back to one sample, sequenced in a study of blood T cells in healthy people across ages. The authors ran a second PCR of about 6 to 11 cycles using a sample-barcoded 5' primer and a J-beta primer mix. TCRdb processed the 5' RACE reads anew with MiXCR; each CDR3 protein has one entry. The sample includes roughly 800,000 distinct CDR3 sequences, 53% of them seen just once. Sequenced: blood. The receptor source for this set is an older man in good health.

V gene TRBV15 combines with J gene TRBJ2-1; the D is unclear. The J call may be faulty, since TRBJ2-7 better matches the DNA end. Germline V lookup: CDR1 LNHNV, CDR2 YYDKDF (reference sequence). The CDR3 loop spans 13 amino acids. CDR3 in amino acids: CATSREADYEQYF. The DNA for the CDR3 is TGTGCCACCAGCAGAGAGGCTGATTACGAGCAGTACTTC.

This chain uses TRBV7-2 with TRBJ2-1, with 13 bases lining up with TRBD2. Trimming took 5 bases from V and 9 from J; bases not matched to a gene: 7. CDR1 and CDR2 from the germline V gene are SGHTA and FQGNSA. This CDR3 has 15 amino acids. The CDR3: CASSSHWTSGSEQFF. DNA of the CDR3: TGTGCCAGCAGCAGTCACTGGACTAGCGGGAGTGAGCAGTTCTTC.

This clonotype has only a few counts. The chain recombines TRBV4-2 with TRBJ2-7; 9 bases match TRBD2. The J call is doubtful: the DNA matches TRBJ2-5 better. The CDR3 covers 17 residues. Germline lookup yields CDR1 LGHNA and CDR2 YNFKEQ. Here the CDR3 DNA reads TGTGCCAGCAGCCAAGAAAATAGCGGGAGTGGTCGGGAGACCCAGTACTTC. Translating gives CASSQENSGSGRETQYF.

The rearrangement uses TRBV28 and TRBJ1-1, with D maybe TRBD1 (6 bases). The CDR3 is 11 residues long. The germline CDR1 and CDR2 sequences are MDHEN and SYDVKM. The CDR3 region has the DNA TGTACGGCGGGGGGCAACACTGAAGCTTTCTTT. It codes for CTAGGNTEAFF.

This clonotype came up a few times. The chain uses TRBV2 and TRBJ1-2; 8 positions agree with TRBD1. Germline assignment: CDR1 SNHLY and CDR2 FYNNEI. V was pared by 4 bases and J by 4 bases, with 11 bases of the junction left unmatched. The CDR3 has 16 residues. The CDR3, as DNA: TGTGCCAGCAGTGGTCCGGGACAGGTCTCCTCCTATGGCTACACCTTC. Translating gives CASSGPGQVSSYGYTF.

V gene TRBV2 combines with J gene TRBJ2-7; 12 nucleotides agree with TRBD2. With V trimmed by 6 bases and J by 0 bases, 9 bases remained unmatched. Germline CDR1 and CDR2: SNHLY and FYNNEI. The CDR3 has 17 amino acids. This CDR3 is CASSGRVTSGSSYEQYF. The CDR3 DNA reads TGTGCCAGCAGCGGCAGGGTGACTAGCGGGAGCTCCTACGAGCAGTACTTC.

CDR3 sequence reads: CASKQGSSETQYF. DNA for the CDR3: TGTGCCAGCAAACAGGGGTCGTCAGAGACCCAGTACTTC. This chain connects TRBV6-6 to TRBJ2-5, with 7 bases lining up with TRBD1. CDR1 is MNHNY, CDR2 SVGAGI, per germline (reference sequence). Losses at the gene ends were 7 bases for V and 4 bases for J; bases not matched to a gene: 6. CDR3 size: 13 residues.

The chain uses TRBV10-3 and TRBJ2-5; TRBD2 is a possible D gene (7 bases). The assigned J gene may be wrong: the sequence end matches TRBJ2-7 better. This CDR3 is 15 amino acids long. The V gene's germline CDR1 is ENHRY and CDR2 SYGVKD. The CDR3 sequence: CAIISGEGNACEQYF. The CDR3 nucleotides read TGTGCCATCATCTCAGGGGAGGGGAACGCCTGCGAGCAGTACTTC.

Here the CDR3 reads CSVVSPTGANVLTF. CDR3 DNA sequence: TGCAGCGTTGTATCTCCAACTGGGGCCAACGTCCTGACTTTC. The gene calls are TRBV29-1 and TRBJ2-6; D remains unclear. Trimming took 4 bases from V and 2 from J, leaving 9 bases between them. Germline assignment: CDR1 SQVTM and CDR2 ANQGSEA. This CDR3 region has 14 residues.